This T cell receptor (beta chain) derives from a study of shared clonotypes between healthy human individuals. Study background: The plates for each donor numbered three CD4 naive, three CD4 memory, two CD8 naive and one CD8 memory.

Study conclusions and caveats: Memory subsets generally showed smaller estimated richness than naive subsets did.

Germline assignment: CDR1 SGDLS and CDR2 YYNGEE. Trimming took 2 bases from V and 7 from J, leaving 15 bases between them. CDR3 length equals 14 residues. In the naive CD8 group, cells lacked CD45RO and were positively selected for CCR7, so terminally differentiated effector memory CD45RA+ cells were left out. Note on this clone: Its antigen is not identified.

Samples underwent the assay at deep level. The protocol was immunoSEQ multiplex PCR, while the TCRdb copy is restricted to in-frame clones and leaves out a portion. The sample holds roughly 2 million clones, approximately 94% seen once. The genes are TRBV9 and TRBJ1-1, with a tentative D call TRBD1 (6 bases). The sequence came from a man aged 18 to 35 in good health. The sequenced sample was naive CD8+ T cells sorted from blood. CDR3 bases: TGTGCCAGCAGCGTCGATTTGGGGGCCAGTGAAGCTTTCTTT. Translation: CASSVDLGASEAFF.